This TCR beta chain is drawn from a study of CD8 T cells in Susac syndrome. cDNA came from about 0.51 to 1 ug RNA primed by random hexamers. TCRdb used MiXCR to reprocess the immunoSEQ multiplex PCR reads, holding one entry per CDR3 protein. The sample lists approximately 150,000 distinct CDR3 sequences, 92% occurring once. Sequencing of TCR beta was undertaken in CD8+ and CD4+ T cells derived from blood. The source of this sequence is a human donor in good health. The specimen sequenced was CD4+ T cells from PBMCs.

CDR3 sequence (DNA): TGTGCCAGCAGGGGGATATATAATTCACCCCTCCACTTT. Encoded protein: CASRGIYNSPLHF. The chain uses TRBV6-5 and TRBJ1-6, with D uncertain. The germline CDR1 and CDR2 sequences are MNHEY and SVGAGI. The CDR3 has 13 residues. Trimming took 6 bases from V and 4 from J, leaving 7 bases between them.